Each of the 21 T cell receptor beta chains below was sequenced from the same sample in a study of T-cell reconstitution after alpha-beta-depleted transplantation in children listed by TCRdb under 2016. Libraries were made using PCR. TCRdb shows the sequencer as Illumina HiSeq 2500. TCR library preparation used molecular barcoding, with unique molecular identifiers applied to normalize quantification of the TCRbeta repertoire. Starting from the raw public reads, TCRdb applied fastp trimming at Q25, assembled clones with MiXCR and retained in-frame beta chains. Every distinct CDR3 protein forms one entry, paired with its most common genes and DNA. The sample profile shows about 640,000 distinct CDR3 sequences; about 15% of them were found once. Together, the top ten hold around 0.96% of the sample. The sample in question was PBMCs from the stem cell graft donor, obtained from the stem cell graft. All receptors come from a human donor who donated a stem cell graft to a child with acute myeloid leukemia.

This clonotype was found many times. CDR3 region: CASSLARDIAYEQYF. The CDR3 DNA follows: TGTGCCAGCAGCTTAGCGCGGGACATCGCCTACGAGCAGTACTTC. The rearrangement uses TRBV7-9 and TRBJ2-7; either TRBD1 or TRBD2 may fit D (6 bases each). CDR1 is SEHNR, CDR2 FQNEAQ, per germline (reference sequence). V was pared by 0 bases and J by 2 bases, with 11 bases between. The CDR3 is 15 residues long.

This clonotype came up a few times. The CDR3 spells CAISEEGPYGYTF. The CDR3 DNA reads TGTGCCATCAGTGAGGAAGGGCCTTATGGCTACACCTTC. The chain carries TRBV10-3 and TRBJ1-2; D is unresolved. The germline V gene has CDR1 ENHRY and CDR2 SYGVKD. The CDR3 totals 13 residues. V shed 2 bases and J shed 5 bases, with 9 bases lying between them.

This clonotype came up many times. This chain joins TRBV20-1 and TRBJ1-6, with D maybe TRBD1 (6 bases). Germline CDR1 is DFQATT and CDR2 is SNEGSKA (reference sequence). Trimming stripped 3 bases from V and 9 bases from J, with 12 bases between. This CDR3 comprises 13 residues. The CDR3 sequence: CSASYREGSPLHF. For the CDR3, the DNA is TGCAGTGCTAGCTACAGGGAGGGTTCACCCCTCCACTTT.

This clonotype was seen only a few times. J is TRBJ2-3 and V is TRBV12-3 or TRBV12-4; 7 bases fit TRBD2. The CDR3 contains 16 residues. V lost 1 base and J lost 1; bases outside the gene matches: 5. The CDR3 spells CASSLGSAGGTDTQYF. The CDR3 DNA follows: TGTGCCAGCAGTTTAGGGTCGGCGGGGGGCACAGATACGCAGTATTTT.

This clonotype was seen a few times. The chain links TRBV11-2 to TRBJ1-3; D is unclear. The length of the CDR3 is 15 residues. Trimming took 4 bases from V and 3 from J, leaving 13 bases between them. Germline V gene data show CDR1 as SGHAT and CDR2 as FQNNGV. The CDR3 DNA follows: TGTGCCAGCAGCTCGCCGCTAATCGTTGGAAACACCATATATTTT. Amino acid sequence: CASSSPLIVGNTIYF.

Many counts were recorded for this clonotype. V usage is TRBV6-6 and J usage is TRBJ2-2, with D unclear. The CDR3 sequence is 13 residues long. CDR1 and CDR2 from the germline V gene are MNHNY and SVGAGI (reference sequence). V gave up 2 bases and J gave up 7 bases, with 8 bases separating them. The CDR3 protein is CASSYRFGGELFF. CDR3 in DNA: TGTGCCAGCAGTTACAGGTTTGGCGGGGAGCTGTTTTTT.

This chain connects TRBV7-9 to TRBJ2-1; D gene uncertain. V lost 3 bases and J 10 bases, leaving 10 bases between the germline ends. The germline V gene encodes CDR1 SEHNR and CDR2 FQNEAQ (reference sequence). CDR3 length equals 12 residues. CDR3 sequence reads: CASSFYGDEQFF. The CDR3 nucleotides read TGTGCCAGCAGCTTCTATGGTGACGAGCAGTTCTTC. Together with reference TRBV7-9 and TRBJ2-1, the CDR3 gives the full variable domain: DTGVSQNPRHKITKRGQNVTFRCDPISEHNRLYWYRQTLGQGPEFLTYFQNEAQLEKSRLLSDRFSAERPKGSFSTLEIQRTEQGDSAMYLCASSFYGDEQFFGPGTRLTVL.

This clonotype was detected many times. The chain has TRBV6-5 and TRBJ1-5, with D perhaps matching TRBD1 (6 bases). CDR1 MNHEY and CDR2 SVGAGI come from the germline V gene. This CDR3 region has 13 residues. The V end lost 5 bases, the J end lost 7 bases, and 12 bases lay between the germline ends. CDR3 amino acids: CASSIFRGQPQHF. The CDR3 bases are TGTGCCAGCAGTATCTTCAGGGGCCAGCCCCAGCATTTT.

J is TRBJ2-3 and V is TRBV7-2; 10 positions match TRBD2. Germline assignment: CDR1 SGHTA and CDR2 FQGNSA. This CDR3 is built from 15 residues. J gave up 4 bases and V 4 bases, and 5 bases lay outside the gene matches. DNA for the CDR3: TGTGCCAGCAGCTCGGGACTAGCGTTCGCAGATACGCAGTATTTT. Protein: CASSSGLAFADTQYF.

This clonotype showed up many times. The rearrangement uses TRBV20-1 and TRBJ1-1; tentative D call: TRBD1 (5 bases). V was shortened by 5 bases and J by 8 bases, with 9 bases between the two germline ends. The CDR3 length is 10 residues. Germline CDR1 reads DFQATT; CDR2 reads SNEGSKA (reference sequence). CDR3 bases: TGCAGTGCTCAAAGGGGAGAAGCTTTCTTT. Protein product: CSAQRGEAFF.

This clonotype appeared many times. V is TRBV20-1 and J is TRBJ2-1; TRBD2 aligns across 8 bases. After removal of 3 bases from V and 4 bases from J, the junction contained 5 bases not matched to a gene. The CDR3 has 14 amino acids. The germline V gene has CDR1 DFQATT and CDR2 SNEGSKA (reference sequence). Here the CDR3 reads CSARHGGEYNEQFF. The CDR3 bases are TGCAGTGCTAGGCACGGGGGGGAGTACAATGAGCAGTTCTTC.

This clonotype has a count of ten or more. V usage is TRBV7-6 and J usage is TRBJ1-5, with unresolved D. Germline values: CDR1 SGHVS, CDR2 FNYEAQ. The CDR3 extends over 14 amino acids. Trimming stripped 1 base from V and 6 bases from J, with 10 bases between. This CDR3 reads CASSLDSLSQPQHF. CDR3 DNA sequence: TGTGCCAGCAGCTTAGACAGCCTAAGTCAGCCCCAGCATTTT.

This clonotype has ten or more counts. The gene calls are TRBV12-3 or TRBV12-4 and TRBJ1-2; D might be TRBD1 (5 bases). The CDR3 consists of 13 residues. V lost 6 bases to trimming and J lost 3 bases, with 11 bases between them. The CDR3 nucleotides read TGTGCCAGCAGCAGGGACGGCTACTATGGCTACACCTTC. Translating gives CASSRDGYYGYTF.

The genes are TRBV7-9 and TRBJ2-3; D not certain. The CDR3 is 12 amino acids. Per germline, CDR1 SEHNR and CDR2 FQNEAQ (reference sequence). Deletions cut 2 bases from V and 7 bases from J, with 7 bases between. The CDR3 loop is CASSLRRYTQYF. CDR3 DNA sequence: TGTGCCAGCAGCTTAAGACGGTATACGCAGTATTTT. Full variable domain (outside the CDR3, taken from reference TRBV7-9 and TRBJ2-3): DTGVSQNPRHKITKRGQNVTFRCDPISEHNRLYWYRQTLGQGPEFLTYFQNEAQLEKSRLLSDRFSAERPKGSFSTLEIQRTEQGDSAMYLCASSLRRYTQYFGPGTRLTVL.

This clonotype was detected many times. V usage is TRBV1 and J usage is TRBJ2-7; the table's D call, TRBD1, has no DNA check behind it. TRBV1 is a pseudogene locus. The CDR3 length is 16 residues. The CDR3 DNA follows: TGCACCAGCACCGAGGACAGGGGTCAAGAGAGCTACGAGCAGTACGTC. Translated: CTSTEDRGQESYEQYV.

The chain joins TRBV20-1 to TRBJ2-1; D perhaps matches TRBD1 (6 bases). Trimming pared 4 bases from V and 8 bases from J, leaving 18 bases between. Looked up from germline, CDR1 is DFQATT and CDR2 is SNEGSKA (reference sequence). The CDR3 sequence is 14 residues long. CDR3 coding DNA: TGCAGTGCTAACCTCCAGGGGTCAGGCGATGAGCAGTTCTTC. Translation gives CSANLQGSGDEQFF.

As for this clonotype: This clone may be a read error of a much larger clone one base away. This rearrangement joins TRBV6-5 to TRBJ2-3; 16 nucleotides match TRBD2. CDR1 is MNHEY, CDR2 SVGAGI, per germline. The CDR3 totals 19 residues. As DNA, the CDR3 is TGTGCCAGCAGTTACCGCGGGACTAGCGGGGGGGCCGCGACAGATACGCGGTATTTT. Its protein product is CASSYRGTSGGAATDTRYF.

This clonotype has a count of ten or more. The chain couples TRBV29-1 to TRBJ1-5, with D maybe TRBD1 (5 bases). The V gene's germline CDR1 is SQVTM and CDR2 ANQGSEA. CDR3 size: 12 residues. V was pared by 7 bases and J by 3 bases, with 10 bases between. CDR3 sequence (DNA): TGCAGCGCGGGGCAGGTCAATCAGCCCCAGCATTTT. Translated: CSAGQVNQPQHF.

This clonotype was counted between two and nine times. J is TRBJ2-1 and V is TRBV25-1, with TRBD2 as a possible D gene (5 bases). This CDR3 has 15 residues. Germline CDR1 is MGHDK and CDR2 is SYGVNS. V was pared by 2 bases and J by 0 bases, with 8 bases between. CDR3 DNA sequence: TGTGCCAGCAGTGAAGTGGGGAGCTCCTACAATGAGCAGTTCTTC. The encoded protein is CASSEVGSSYNEQFF.

This clonotype has only a few counts. In DNA, the CDR3 is TGCAGTGCTCCTCAGAGGGAGGATACGCAGTATTTT. Translation gives CSAPQREDTQYF. This chain links TRBV20-1 with TRBJ2-3, with a possible D match to TRBD2 (5 bases). This CDR3 comprises 12 residues. V was shortened by 5 bases and J by 6 bases, with 12 bases between the two germline ends. Germline V CDR1 and CDR2: DFQATT, SNEGSKA (reference sequence).

The chain has TRBV7-9 and TRBJ1-1, with a weak D call TRBD1 (6 bases). Trimming left V 7 bases short and J 1 base short, with 13 bases between. Germline values: CDR1 SEHNR, CDR2 FQNEAQ (reference sequence). The CDR3 is made up of 14 amino acids. In DNA form, the CDR3 reads TGTGCCAGCATCGACAGGTTAGGGAACACTGAAGCTTTCTTT. It encodes CASIDRLGNTEAFF.